One and the same sample provided the 14 T cell receptor beta chains below, sequenced in a study of PD-1 blockade in classical Hodgkin lymphoma. Profiling relied on immunoSEQ multiplex PCR, and the TCRdb table lists in-frame clones only, not all of them. Of fewer than 45,000 clones listed, around three fifths are singletons. Time point meaning: cycle 4 day 1 (C4D1), after about 6 weeks of nivolumab. Each patient experienced a relapse that followed autologous stem cell transplantation, and brentuximab vedotin exposure varied. The sequences come from peripheral blood mononuclear cells (PBMCs), collected before the fourth cycle of nivolumab. These receptors were collected from a human donor with classical Hodgkin lymphoma.

The rearrangement links TRBV28 to TRBJ2-5; D might be TRBD2 (7 bases). CDR3 length: 16 amino acids. CDR1 MDHEN and CDR2 SYDVKM come from the germline V gene. Deletions cut 5 bases from V and 4 bases from J, with 20 bases between. The CDR3 coding sequence is TGTGCCAGCAGTCCCCCTACAGGGAGGGGGAGAGAGACCCAGTACTTC. The encoded protein is CASSPPTGRGRETQYF.

The V gene is TRBV19, the J gene TRBJ1-1, with TRBD1 as a possible D gene (5 bases). Germline values: CDR1 LNHDA, CDR2 SQIVND (reference sequence). Trimming removed 2 bases from V and 3 bases from J, with 13 bases in between. This CDR3 has 15 residues. DNA for the CDR3: TGTGCCAGTAGTATACCGACAGAACTATACACTGAAGCTTTCTTT. Translation gives CASSIPTELYTEAFF.

The chain joins TRBV10-3 to TRBJ2-7; TRBD1 might be the D (5 bases). CDR1 ENHRY and CDR2 SYGVKD come from the germline V gene. CDR3 length equals 13 residues. The V and J ends lost 2 bases and 6 bases respectively, with 11 bases between them. The CDR3 protein is CAISEQGYFEQYF. CDR3 in DNA: TGTGCCATCAGTGAGCAGGGTTACTTCGAGCAGTACTTC.

This sequence joins TRBV1 and TRBJ2-3; the table's D call TRBD2 went unverified against the DNA. TRBV1 is shown as a pseudogene. This CDR3 spans 18 amino acids. The CDR3 loop reads CTSSQEARWSGSTDTQYF. CDR3 nucleotides: TGCACCAGCAGCCAAGAAGCGAGATGGTCGGGGAGCACAGATACGCAGTATTTT.

This sequence joins TRBV5-4 and TRBJ2-2; 9 bases align to TRBD2. Trimming removed 0 bases from V and 6 bases from J; junction bases left unmatched: 12. The CDR3 totals 18 residues. From germline, CDR1 is SGHNT and CDR2 YYREEE (reference sequence). CDR3 DNA: TGTGCCAGCAGCTTGGATGTGGTCGGTAGCGGGAGCTCCGGGGAGCTGTTTTTT. As protein: CASSLDVVGSGSSGELFF.

The chain carries TRBV11-2 and TRBJ2-1; D remains unclear. Germline CDR1 reads SGHAT; CDR2 reads FQNNGV. V gave up 0 bases and J gave up 4 bases, with 7 bases separating them. This CDR3 has 14 residues. CDR3 in amino acids: CASSLDSRYNEQFF. CDR3 DNA sequence: TGTGCCAGCAGCTTAGATTCGAGATACAATGAGCAGTTCTTC.

This clone was observed a handful of times. Other DNA sequences in the sample encode the same CDR3. The V and J genes are TRBV19 and TRBJ1-5; no firm D call. The CDR3 has 15 residues. The V gene lost 1 base and the J gene lost 3 bases, with 10 bases spanning the gap. Germline CDR1 and CDR2: LNHDA and SQIVND (reference sequence). The CDR3 here is CASSIGRGSNQPQHF. CDR3 DNA: TGTGCCAGTAGTATAGGTCGGGGTTCCAATCAGCCCCAGCATTTT.

The chain employs TRBV4-1 and TRBJ2-7; unclear D gene. In germline, CDR1 is MGHRA, CDR2 YSYEKL. V dropped 2 bases and J dropped 7 bases, with 21 bases sitting between them. The CDR3 has 16 residues. The CDR3 loop reads CASSQLDLVAVGEQYF. The CDR3 DNA follows: TGCGCCAGCAGCCAACTAGATCTAGTGGCAGTCGGTGAGCAGTACTTC.

The rearrangement joins TRBV19 to TRBJ2-3, with 7 bases aligning to TRBD2. There are 17 residues in the CDR3. The V gene's germline CDR1 is LNHDA and CDR2 SQIVND (reference sequence). Germline trimming cut 4 bases from V and 2 bases from J; bases unmatched to any gene: 12. For the CDR3, the DNA is TGTGCCAGTAGTACCCTGACCCTAGCGGCGACCACAGATACGCAGTATTTT. Residues: CASSTLTLAATTDTQYF.

This clone was counted only a few times. The V gene is TRBV28, the J gene TRBJ1-1; a weak D match, TRBD1 (6 bases). Trimming stripped 6 bases from V and 6 bases from J, with 14 bases between. The length of the CDR3 is 13 residues. Germline V gives CDR1 MDHEN, CDR2 SYDVKM. This CDR3 is CASRPGGIPEAFF. The CDR3 nucleotides are TGTGCCAGCAGACCTGGGGGCATCCCTGAAGCTTTCTTT.

The rearrangement uses TRBV11-2 and TRBJ2-7; D remains ambiguous. The germline V gene has CDR1 SGHAT and CDR2 FQNNGV. The ends were cut back, 1 base at V and 4 bases at J, with 5 bases in the middle. The CDR3 covers 12 residues. The CDR3 nucleotides read TGTGCCAGCAGCTTAGTGGGGTACGAGCAGTACTTC. Its protein product is CASSLVGYEQYF. The entire variable domain, with the rest obtained from reference TRBV11-2 and TRBJ2-7, is as follows: EAGVAQSPRYKIIEKRQSVAFWCNPISGHATLYWYQQILGQGPKLLIQFQNNGVVDDSQLPKDRFSAERLKGVDSTLKIQPAKLEDSAVYLCASSLVGYEQYFGPGTRLTVT.

The chain uses TRBV19 and TRBJ2-7; D unresolved. This CDR3 region has 11 residues. V was trimmed by 5 bases and J by 1 base, leaving 3 bases between them. Germline-derived CDR1 and CDR2 are LNHDA and SQIVND (reference sequence). DNA for the CDR3: TGTGCCAGTAGTTCATCCTACGAGCAGTACTTC. Translated, it gives CASSSSYEQYF.

The V and J genes are TRBV19 and TRBJ2-5; 10 positions agree with TRBD2. Germline CDR1 LNHDA, CDR2 SQIVND (reference sequence). The CDR3 extends over 15 amino acids. Trimming at V came to 4 bases and at J to 5 bases, leaving 7 bases not matched to a gene. DNA of the CDR3: TGTGCCAGTAGTAGCAGCGGGAGGGCCACGGAGACCCAGTACTTC. It specifies CASSSSGRATETQYF.

The chain has TRBV25-1 and TRBJ2-5; D gene ambiguous. Germline V gene data show CDR1 as MGHDK and CDR2 as SYGVNS. The CDR3 is 15 amino acids. V lost 6 bases, J lost 0 bases, and 14 bases lay in between. Here the CDR3 DNA reads TGTGCCAGCAGCTGGACCGCAATGTACCAAGAGACCCAGTACTTC. Its translation: CASSWTAMYQETQYF. Using reference TRBV25-1 and TRBJ2-5 for the parts outside the CDR3, the full variable domain is EADIYQTPRYLVIGTGKKITLECSQTMGHDKMYWYQQDPGMELHLIHYSYGVNSTEKGDLSSESTVSRIRTEHFPLTLESARPSHTSQYLCASSWTAMYQETQYFGPGTRLLVL.